The clone carrying this TCR beta chain has a count of ten or more. Its target is unknown. The length of the CDR3 is 14 residues. Per the germline V gene, CDR1 is MNHEY and CDR2 is SVGEGT. Trimming cost V 6 bases and J 1 base; bases outside gene matches: 4. This specimen comes from a study of T cell repertoires in cytomegalovirus infection. As for the study in general: Shared public TCR beta signatures pointed to both CMV infection and a matching HLA type.

Notes on the study in general: Predominance within the ex vivo response was attributable to HLA-C-restricted CMV-specific TCR beta clonotypes. Using cumulative public TCR beta family frequency, the authors identified those who carried CMV together with the relevant HLA.

TCRdb reanalysed the reads using MiXCR and keeps one entry per CDR3 protein. The table lists 600,000 to 800,000 distinct CDR3 sequences, around 24% of them singletons. What was sequenced was CD8+ T cells from PBMCs. The TCR sequence derives from a human donor in good health (CMV status not recorded). Some clones in this sample may be carry-over from other donors' samples. V gene TRBV6-2 or TRBV6-3 combines with J gene TRBJ1-2, with 8 bases that match TRBD1. The CDR3 here is CASRTGVINYGYTF. In nucleotides, the CDR3 is TGTGCCAGCAGGACAGGGGTCATTAACTATGGCTACACCTTC.